This record covers a single TCR beta chain. Its target is unknown. Germline V gives CDR1 SGHTA, CDR2 FQGNSA. V was clipped by 5 bases and J by 6 bases, with 13 bases between them. This CDR3 is 14 amino acids long. These data originate in a study of OX40 agonist ivuxolimab in advanced cancers. For the study at large: Ivuxolimab, an agonist antibody against OX40 (CD134), was given to patients. Every 2 weeks, ivuxolimab was infused into the patients intravenously at between 0.01 and 10 mg/kg. Melanoma, hepatocellular carcinoma, head and neck or renal cell cancer occurred in dose-escalation patients. Findings and limits, study-wide: Researchers did not establish what antigens the expanded peripheral T cells target.

The table came from immunoSEQ multiplex PCR; TCRdb's copy has only in-frame clones and leaves some out. Of around 93,000 clones listed, around nine tenths were seen once; the top ten hold roughly 1.6%. The chain joins TRBV7-2 to TRBJ2-2; D remains unclear. The sequencing here drew on CD4+ or CD8+ T cells sorted from blood, taken in a trial of the OX40 agonist ivuxolimab. The TCR originated in an adult with an advanced solid tumor such as melanoma, head and neck, liver or kidney cancer. The CDR3 here is CASSGLPRSGELFF. In DNA, the CDR3 is TGTGCCAGCAGCGGCCTCCCTAGATCCGGGGAGCTGTTTTTT. Filled out from reference TRBV7-2 and TRBJ2-2, the complete variable domain reads GAGVSQSPSNKVTEKGKDVELRCDPISGHTALYWYRQSLGQGLEFLIYFQGNSAPDKSGLPSDRFSAERTGGSVSTLTIQRTQQEDSAVYLCASSGLPRSGELFFGEGSRLTVL.